These T cell receptor beta chains were read from a single sample in a study of early T cells in non-severe SARS-CoV-2 infection. TCRdb re-derived calls from the 5' RACE reads in MiXCR, one entry per CDR3 protein. The profile shows 50,000 to 60,000 distinct CDR3 sequences, about 12% of them singletons. Sequencing was carried out using whole blood. Receptor source: an adult who was a healthcare worker with PCR-confirmed SARS-CoV-2 infection or an uninfected control (not recorded which). Both conserved end residues are trimmed from each CDR3. The order of the fields is V gene, J gene, CDR3 protein.

v_gene: TRBV7-2
j_gene: TRBJ2-3
CDR3aa: ASSKFTSSSGDTQY

v_gene: TRBV20-1
j_gene: TRBJ2-7
CDR3aa: SAHRGGSYEQY

v_gene: TRBV29-1
j_gene: TRBJ1-2
CDR3aa: SALQGHGYT

v_gene: TRBV29-1
j_gene: TRBJ2-5
CDR3aa: SVDQQGTQETQY

v_gene: TRBV5-4
j_gene: TRBJ2-5
CDR3aa: ASSPSGARGSETQY

v_gene: TRBV9
j_gene: TRBJ1-6
CDR3aa: ASSAGGSYNSPLH

v_gene: TRBV10-3
j_gene: TRBJ2-7
CDR3aa: AISYQGGTYEQY

v_gene: TRBV5-1
j_gene: TRBJ2-3
CDR3aa: ASSLGRISSTDTQY

v_gene: TRBV12-3/TRBV12-4
j_gene: TRBJ1-2
CDR3aa: ASTLSPYTYGYT

v_gene: TRBV11-2
j_gene: TRBJ1-3
CDR3aa: ASNFLGPGNTIY

v_gene: TRBV10-3
j_gene: TRBJ2-2
CDR3aa: AIRNWLAGRGTGELF

v_gene: TRBV12-3/TRBV12-4
j_gene: TRBJ2-7
CDR3aa: ASSQKAGTGGNEQY

v_gene: TRBV29-1
j_gene: TRBJ1-2
CDR3aa: SAPGNYGYT

v_gene: TRBV10-2
j_gene: TRBJ1-5
CDR3aa: ASSDSNQPQH

v_gene: TRBV6-5
j_gene: TRBJ2-7
CDR3aa: ASSYSGQTYEQY

v_gene: TRBV30
j_gene: TRBJ1-1
CDR3aa: AWDLQGRGGEAF

v_gene: TRBV5-1
j_gene: TRBJ2-2
CDR3aa: ASSLRQAANTGELF

v_gene: TRBV29-1
j_gene: TRBJ2-7
CDR3aa: SGSDEQY

v_gene: TRBV27
j_gene: TRBJ1-2
CDR3aa: ASRQTGALNYGYT

v_gene: TRBV12-3/TRBV12-4
j_gene: TRBJ1-2
CDR3aa: ASSLLLSGGVYGYT

v_gene: TRBV18
j_gene: TRBJ1-1
CDR3aa: ASSPEQGAASGTEAF

v_gene: TRBV12-3/TRBV12-4
j_gene: TRBJ2-7
CDR3aa: ASSRDGPYEQY

v_gene: TRBV27
j_gene: TRBJ2-5
CDR3aa: ASSKTGQRETQY

v_gene: TRBV30
j_gene: TRBJ1-1
CDR3aa: AWSRQTREAF

v_gene: TRBV7-8
j_gene: TRBJ2-2
CDR3aa: ASSWDYTGELF

v_gene: TRBV6-1
j_gene: TRBJ2-7
CDR3aa: ASSAGTGSLYFEQY

v_gene: TRBV7-2
j_gene: TRBJ2-5
CDR3aa: ASSLGGGPQETQY

v_gene: TRBV20-1
j_gene: TRBJ2-1
CDR3aa: SAKAGDYNEQF

v_gene: TRBV18
j_gene: TRBJ2-4
CDR3aa: ASSPTGVPKNIQY

v_gene: TRBV6-5
j_gene: TRBJ2-1
CDR3aa: ASSYSKGFEQF

v_gene: TRBV28
j_gene: TRBJ1-1
CDR3aa: ASSLEGDREAF

v_gene: TRBV11-2
j_gene: TRBJ2-3
CDR3aa: ASSVFGITDTQY

v_gene: TRBV5-1
j_gene: TRBJ2-5
CDR3aa: ASSLQASGGQETQY

v_gene: TRBV5-1
j_gene: TRBJ1-6
CDR3aa: ASSFLAGTNSPLH

v_gene: TRBV11-2
j_gene: TRBJ2-7
CDR3aa: ASSTGGEQY

v_gene: TRBV20-1
j_gene: TRBJ1-6
CDR3aa: SARARVSSYNSPLH

v_gene: TRBV4-3
j_gene: TRBJ2-7
CDR3aa: ASSQDGGATSYEQY

v_gene: TRBV20-1
j_gene: TRBJ2-5
CDR3aa: SARRGPGETQY

v_gene: TRBV29-1
j_gene: TRBJ2-7
CDR3aa: SVEGGNEQY

v_gene: TRBV5-1
j_gene: TRBJ2-1
CDR3aa: ASSPGQASSYNEQF

v_gene: TRBV29-1
j_gene: TRBJ2-3
CDR3aa: SVVRGARTDTQY